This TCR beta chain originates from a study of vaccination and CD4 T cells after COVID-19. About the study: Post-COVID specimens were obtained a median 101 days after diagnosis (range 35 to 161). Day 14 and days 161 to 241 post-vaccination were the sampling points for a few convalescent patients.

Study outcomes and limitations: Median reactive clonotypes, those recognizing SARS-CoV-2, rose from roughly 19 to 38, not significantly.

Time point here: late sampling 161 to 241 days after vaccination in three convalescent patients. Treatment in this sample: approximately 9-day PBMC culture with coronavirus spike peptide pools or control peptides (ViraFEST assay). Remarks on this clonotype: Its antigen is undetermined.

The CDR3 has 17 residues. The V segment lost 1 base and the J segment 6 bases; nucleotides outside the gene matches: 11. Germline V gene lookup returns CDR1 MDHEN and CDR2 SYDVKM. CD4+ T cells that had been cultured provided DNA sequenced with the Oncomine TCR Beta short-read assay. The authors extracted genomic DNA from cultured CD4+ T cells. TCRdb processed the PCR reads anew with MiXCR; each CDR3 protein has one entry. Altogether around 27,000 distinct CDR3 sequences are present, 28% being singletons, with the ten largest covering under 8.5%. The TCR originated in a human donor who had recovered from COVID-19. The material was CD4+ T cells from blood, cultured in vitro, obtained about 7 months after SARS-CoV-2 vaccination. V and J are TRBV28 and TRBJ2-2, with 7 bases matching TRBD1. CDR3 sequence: CASSLFLTGTSSGELFF. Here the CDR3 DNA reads TGTGCCAGCAGTTTATTCCTGACAGGGACATCCTCCGGGGAGCTGTTTTTT.